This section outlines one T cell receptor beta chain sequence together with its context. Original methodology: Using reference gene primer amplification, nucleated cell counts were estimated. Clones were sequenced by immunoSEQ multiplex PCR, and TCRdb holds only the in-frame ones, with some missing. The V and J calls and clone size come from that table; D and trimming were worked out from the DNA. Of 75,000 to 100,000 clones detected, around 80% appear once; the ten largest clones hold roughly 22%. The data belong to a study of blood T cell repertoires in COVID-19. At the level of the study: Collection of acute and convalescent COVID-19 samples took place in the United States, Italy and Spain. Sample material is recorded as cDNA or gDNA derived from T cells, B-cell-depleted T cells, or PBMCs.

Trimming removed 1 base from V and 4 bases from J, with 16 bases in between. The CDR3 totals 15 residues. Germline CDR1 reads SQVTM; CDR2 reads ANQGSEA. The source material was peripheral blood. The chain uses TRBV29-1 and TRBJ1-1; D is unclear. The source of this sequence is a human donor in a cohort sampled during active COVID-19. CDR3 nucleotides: TGCAGCGTTGAAGGAGGTGCGGTCCGTGGCACTGAAGCTTTCTTT. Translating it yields CSVEGGAVRGTEAFF.